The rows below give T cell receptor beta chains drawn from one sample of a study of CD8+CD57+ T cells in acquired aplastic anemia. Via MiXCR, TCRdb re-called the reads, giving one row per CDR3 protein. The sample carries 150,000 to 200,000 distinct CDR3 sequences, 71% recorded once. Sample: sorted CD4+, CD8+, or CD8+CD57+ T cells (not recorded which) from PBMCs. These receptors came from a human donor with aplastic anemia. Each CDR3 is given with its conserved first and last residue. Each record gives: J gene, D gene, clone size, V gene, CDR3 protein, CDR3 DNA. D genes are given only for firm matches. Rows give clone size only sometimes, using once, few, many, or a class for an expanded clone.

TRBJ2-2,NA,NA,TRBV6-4,CASSSNRNREAGELFF,TGTGCCAGCAGTTCTAATCGCAACAGGGAGGCCGGGGAGCTGTTTTTT
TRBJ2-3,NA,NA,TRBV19,CASSIRGSTDTQYF,TGTGCCAGTAGTATTAGGGGTAGCACAGATACGCAGTATTTT
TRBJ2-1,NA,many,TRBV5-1,CASSLPRWGEQFF,TGCGCCAGCAGCTTGCCGAGATGGGGTGAGCAGTTCTTC
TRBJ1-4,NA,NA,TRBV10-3,CAIRKSRGANEKLFF,TGTGCCATCAGAAAGAGCAGGGGCGCTAATGAAAAACTGTTTTTT
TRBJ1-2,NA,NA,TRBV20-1,CSARAPGRSYGYTF,TGCAGTGCTCGAGCACCGGGACGGAGCTATGGCTACACCTTC
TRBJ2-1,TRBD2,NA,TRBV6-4,CASTGGLAGGARRNEQFF,TGTGCCAGCACTGGGGGACTAGCGGGAGGGGCAAGGCGGAATGAGCAGTTCTTC
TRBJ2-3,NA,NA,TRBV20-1,CSAPADGPVDTQYF,TGCAGTGCCCCAGCTGACGGGCCGGTAGATACGCAGTATTTT
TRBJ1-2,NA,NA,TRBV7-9,CASSETGEPILGYTF,TGTGCCAGCAGCGAGACGGGAGAACCGATCTTGGGCTACACCTTC
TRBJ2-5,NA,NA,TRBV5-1,CASSLVQVPQETQYF,TGTGCCAGCAGCTTGGTGCAGGTCCCCCAAGAGACCCAGTACTTC
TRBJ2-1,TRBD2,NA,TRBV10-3,CASSEAGGVSYNEQFF,TGTGCCAGCAGTGAGGCGGGAGGAGTCTCCTACAATGAGCAGTTCTTC
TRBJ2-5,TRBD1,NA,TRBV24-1,CATSDRQGRETQYF,TGTGCCACCAGTGATCGACAGGGGAGGGAGACCCAGTACTTC
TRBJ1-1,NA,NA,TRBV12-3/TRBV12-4,CASNLYSGDAFF,TGTGCCAGCAACCTATACTCTGGCGATGCTTTCTTT
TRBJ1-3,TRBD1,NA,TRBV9,CASSAGEGAGGNTIYF,TGTGCCAGCAGCGCGGGGGAGGGGGCTGGCGGAAACACCATATATTTT
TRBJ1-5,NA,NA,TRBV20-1,CSARLGAGEPQHF,TGCAGTGCTAGGCTCGGGGCAGGAGAGCCCCAGCATTTT
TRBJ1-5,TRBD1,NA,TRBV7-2,CASSLAGTGRGQPQHF,TGTGCCAGCAGCTTAGCAGGGACAGGGAGGGGGCAGCCCCAGCATTTT
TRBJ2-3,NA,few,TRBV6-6,CASSLTGQRLTDTQYF,TGTGCCAGCAGCTTAACGGGGCAGAGACTCACAGATACGCAGTATTTT
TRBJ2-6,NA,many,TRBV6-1,CASIVLGGGGANVLTF,TGTGCCAGCATCGTCTTGGGGGGAGGTGGGGCCAACGTCCTGACTTTC
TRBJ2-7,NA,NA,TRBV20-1,CSARATRLSYEQYF,TGCAGTGCTAGAGCCACTAGACTCTCCTACGAGCAGTACTTC
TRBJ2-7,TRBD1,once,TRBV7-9,CASSLAGQRYEQYF,TGTGCCAGCAGCTTAGCGGGACAGCGCTACGAGCAGTACTTC
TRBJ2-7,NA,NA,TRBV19,CASSISSDAYEQYF,TGTGCCAGTAGTATTTCGTCGGACGCCTACGAGCAGTACTTC
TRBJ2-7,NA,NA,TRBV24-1,CATSGGSRDEQYF,TGTGCCACCAGTGGGGGCTCACGGGACGAGCAGTACTTC
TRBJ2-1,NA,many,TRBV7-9,CASSFFSGPPHLEQFF,TGTGCCAGCAGCTTTTTTTCGGGACCGCCGCATTTGGAGCAGTTCTTC
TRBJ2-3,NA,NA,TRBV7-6,CASSLELAARDTQYF,TGTGCCAGCAGCTTAGAGCTAGCCGCCCGGGATACGCAGTATTTT
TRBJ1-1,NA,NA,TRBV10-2,CASSETVLGTEAFF,TGCGCCAGCAGTGAGACAGTGTTGGGAACTGAAGCTTTCTTT
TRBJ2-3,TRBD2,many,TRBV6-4,CASSLAGDTTDTQYF,TGTGCCAGCAGTCTAGCGGGGGACACCACAGATACGCAGTATTTT
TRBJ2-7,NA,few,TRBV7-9,CASSGPGVGYEQYF,TGTGCCAGCAGCGGACCAGGGGTAGGCTACGAGCAGTACTTC
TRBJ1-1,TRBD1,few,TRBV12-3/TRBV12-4,CASSFDRGTEAFF,TGTGCCAGCAGTTTTGACAGGGGGACTGAAGCTTTCTTT
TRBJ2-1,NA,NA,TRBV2,CASSYSWTDNEQFF,TGTGCCAGCAGTTACTCCTGGACAGACAATGAGCAGTTCTTC
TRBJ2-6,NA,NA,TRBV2,CAGFYSGANVLTF,TGTGCCGGATTCTACTCTGGGGCCAACGTCCTGACTTTC
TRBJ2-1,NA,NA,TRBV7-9,CASSSRTAKGVDEQFF,TGTGCCAGCAGCTCGCGGACGGCTAAAGGGGTCGATGAGCAGTTCTTC
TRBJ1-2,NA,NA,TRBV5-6,CASSQTGYYGYTF,TGTGCCAGCAGCCAAACAGGATACTATGGCTACACCTTC
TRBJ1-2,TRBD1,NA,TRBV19,CASSPLPGQVLNYGYTF,TGTGCCAGTAGTCCCCTCCCGGGACAGGTCCTTAACTATGGCTACACCTTC
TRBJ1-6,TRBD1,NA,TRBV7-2,CASSLVTGDGSSPLHF,TGTGCCAGCAGCTTAGTGACAGGGGATGGGAGTTCACCCCTCCACTTT
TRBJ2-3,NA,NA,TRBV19,CASSSGAISTDTQYF,TGTGCCAGTAGTTCCGGGGCCATTAGCACAGATACGCAGTATTTT
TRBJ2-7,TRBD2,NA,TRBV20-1,CSARGGGVYEQYF,TGCAGTGCTAGAGGTGGGGGGGTCTACGAGCAGTACTTC
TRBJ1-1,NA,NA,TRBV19,CASKLAGNTEAFF,TGTGCCAGTAAGTTGGCAGGTAACACTGAAGCTTTCTTT
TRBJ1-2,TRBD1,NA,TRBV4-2,CASSQERGGHYGYTF,TGTGCCAGCAGCCAAGAAAGAGGGGGCCACTATGGCTACACCTTC
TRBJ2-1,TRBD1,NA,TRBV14,CASSHEYRGLGEQFF,TGTGCCAGCAGCCATGAGTACAGGGGGCTAGGGGAGCAGTTCTTC
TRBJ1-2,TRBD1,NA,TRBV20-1,CSAIPRGRYYGYTF,TGCAGTGCTATCCCCAGGGGGCGGTATTATGGCTACACCTTC
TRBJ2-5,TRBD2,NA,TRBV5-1,CASSLAVAGGLRETQYF,TGCGCCAGCAGCTTGGCCGTAGCGGGGGGGCTGAGGGAGACCCAGTACTTC
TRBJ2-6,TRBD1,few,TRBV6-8,CASSYNPPGQGAPSGANVLTF,TGTGCCAGCAGTTATAACCCTCCGGGACAGGGGGCCCCCTCTGGGGCCAACGTCCTGACTTTC
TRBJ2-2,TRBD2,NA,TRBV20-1,CSATLAENTGELFF,TGCAGTGCCACACTAGCGGAGAACACCGGGGAGCTGTTTTTT
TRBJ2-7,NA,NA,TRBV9,CASSVGQGATYYEQYF,TGTGCCAGCAGCGTAGGCCAAGGGGCTACCTACTACGAGCAGTACTTC
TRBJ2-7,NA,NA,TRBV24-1,CATSDLGALVLNSYEQYF,TGTGCCACCAGTGATTTGGGGGCTCTAGTCCTCAACTCCTACGAGCAGTACTTC
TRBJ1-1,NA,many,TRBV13,CASSARGGGMNTEAFF,TGTGCCAGCAGCGCTAGGGGTGGGGGCATGAACACTGAAGCTTTCTTT
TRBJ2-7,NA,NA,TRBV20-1,CSAPQTPVYEQYF,TGCAGTGCACCTCAGACACCAGTCTACGAGCAGTACTTC
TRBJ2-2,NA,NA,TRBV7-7,CASSLGTGPTGELFF,TGTGCCAGCAGCTTAGGCACGGGGCCCACCGGGGAGCTGTTTTTT
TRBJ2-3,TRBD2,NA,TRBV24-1,CATSDPMREATDTQYF,TGTGCCACCAGTGATCCTATGCGGGAGGCCACAGATACGCAGTATTTT
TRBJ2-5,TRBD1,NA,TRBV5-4,CASSSQGANIRETQYF,TGTGCCAGCAGCTCACAGGGGGCCAATATTCGGGAGACCCAGTACTTC
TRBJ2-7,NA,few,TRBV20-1,CSAREGYEQYF,TGCAGTGCTAGGGAGGGCTACGAGCAGTACTTC
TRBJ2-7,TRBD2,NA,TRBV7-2,CASARTSGEQYF,TGTGCCAGCGCGAGGACTAGCGGTGAGCAGTACTTC
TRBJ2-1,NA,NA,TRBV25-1,CASSEWGTNEQFF,TGTGCCAGCAGTGAATGGGGTACCAATGAGCAGTTCTTC